This T cell receptor (beta chain) was retrieved from a study of a mutant IDH1 vaccine in newly diagnosed glioma. Background on the study: Each patient was administered eight vaccinations, scheduled in weeks 1, 3, 5, 7, 11, 15, 19 and 23. Patients were started on vaccination 4-6 weeks after radiotherapy alone, or with temozolomide cycles. Males made up about 62% and females around 38% of treated patients, whose mean age was about 37 years. Standard pretreatment was either radiotherapy, temozolomide, or, for most, radiochemotherapy with temozolomide.

The time point was: week 11, during vaccination. Doses of 300 ug of mutant IDH1 20-mer peptide were given with topical imiquimod. Turning to this clone: Its target is unknown.

CDR3 length equals 14 residues. Germline CDR1 reads LNHDA; CDR2 reads SQIVND (reference sequence). V lost 1 base and J lost 4; bases outside the gene matches: 2. Clones were sequenced by immunoSEQ multiplex PCR, and TCRdb holds only the in-frame ones, with some missing. The data contain tens of thousands of clones, roughly 84% of them singletons. J is TRBJ2-7 and V is TRBV19; 9 bases align to TRBD1. This specimen consisted of PBMCs, obtained from a glioma patient whose treatment included an IDH1 peptide vaccine. The TCR was taken from a middle-aged man with glioma. CDR3 in DNA: TGTGCCAGTAGTATAGGGGACAGGGCTTACGAGCAGTACTTC. Amino acid sequence: CASSIGDRAYEQYF. The entire variable domain, with the rest obtained from reference TRBV19 and TRBJ2-7, is as follows: DGGITQSPKYLFRKEGQNVTLSCEQNLNHDAMYWYRQDPGQGLRLIYYSQIVNDFQKGDIAEGYSVSREKKESFPLTVTSAQKNPTAFYLCASSIGDRAYEQYFGPGTRLTVT.